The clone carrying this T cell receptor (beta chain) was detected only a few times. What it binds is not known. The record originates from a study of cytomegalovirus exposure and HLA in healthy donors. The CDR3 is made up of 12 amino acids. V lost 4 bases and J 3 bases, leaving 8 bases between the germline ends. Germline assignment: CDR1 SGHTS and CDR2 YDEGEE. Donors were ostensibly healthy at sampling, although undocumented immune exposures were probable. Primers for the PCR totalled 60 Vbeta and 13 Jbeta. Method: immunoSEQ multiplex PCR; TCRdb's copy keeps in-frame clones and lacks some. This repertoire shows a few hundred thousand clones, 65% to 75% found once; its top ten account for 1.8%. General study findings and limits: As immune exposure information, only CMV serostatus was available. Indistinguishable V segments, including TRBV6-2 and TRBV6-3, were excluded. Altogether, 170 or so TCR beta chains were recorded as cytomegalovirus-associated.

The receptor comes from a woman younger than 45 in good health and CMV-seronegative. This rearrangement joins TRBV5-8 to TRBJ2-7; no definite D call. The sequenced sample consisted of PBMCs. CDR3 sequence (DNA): TGTGCCAGCAGCCTTCGACTCTACGAGCAGTACTTC. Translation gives CASSLRLYEQYF.